The 6 T cell receptor beta chains in this list originate from one sample, sequenced in a study of beta chain features in type 1 diabetes listed by TCRdb under 2018. Library prep was done by the immunoSEQ multiplex PCR assay. The High Capacity cDNA Reverse Transcription Kit was used to reverse transcribe all of the isolated RNA, meaning that expressed TCRB transcripts were what got sequenced. TCRdb stores this immuneACCESS table with in-frame sequences only. Part of the clones is absent; in the studies checked, under half of the shortfall reflects unresolved V genes, and no reason is known for the rest. For this sample there are around 150,000 clones; 63% appear just once. Clones ranked in the top ten supply 0.08% to 0.095% of the sample. Overall study outcomes, separate from this receptor: A moderate but significant shortening of TCRB CDR3 length was observed in type 1 diabetes patients in all four CD4+ subsets.

These TCRs' antigens remain unknown. Sequenced material: naive CD4+ T cells from blood. The cell subset or site label, read with the paper, signifies: true naive CD4+ T cells. The source of these receptors is a man aged 25 to 45 with type 1 diabetes.

The chain links TRBV30 to TRBJ1-2, with 9 bases fitting TRBD1. The CDR3 sequence is 13 residues long. CDR1 is GTSNPN, CDR2 SVGIG, per germline (reference sequence). The V and J ends lost 5 bases and 2 bases, in that order; junction bases with no gene match: 3. CDR3 DNA: TGTGCCTGGGCCGACAGGGGGAACTATGGCTACACCTTC. Protein: CAWADRGNYGYTF. Drawing the rest from reference TRBV30 and TRBJ1-2, the complete variable domain is SQTIHQWPATLVQPVGSPLSLECTVEGTSNPNLYWYRQAAGRGLQLLFYSVGIGQISSEVPQNLSASRPQDRQFILSSKKLLLSDSGFYLCAWADRGNYGYTFGSGTRLTVV.

This clone was recorded once. This chain links TRBV5-1 with TRBJ2-7; 7 bases agree with TRBD1. Unmatched junction bases numbered 4, after V lost 4 bases and J lost 0 bases. Germline V lookup: CDR1 SGHRS, CDR2 YFSETQ. This CDR3 spans 14 amino acids. As DNA, the CDR3 is TGCGCCAGCAGCAAGGACAGGCCCTCCTACGAGCAGTACTTC. Protein sequence: CASSKDRPSYEQYF.

V gene TRBV19 combines with J gene TRBJ2-7, with D unresolved. V was shortened by 4 bases and J by 5 bases, with 9 bases between the two germline ends. Germline CDR1 LNHDA, CDR2 SQIVND (reference sequence). The CDR3 runs 12 residues. CDR3 DNA: TGTGCCAGTAGTACCAGGTCCGACGAGCAGTACTTC. Translating it yields CASSTRSDEQYF.

This clone was recorded a few times. The chain links TRBV29-1 to TRBJ1-3; no reliable D call. The CDR3 loop spans 15 amino acids. The germline V gene has CDR1 SQVTM and CDR2 ANQGSEA. The germline V and J ends were trimmed by 3 bases and 0 bases, with 12 bases remaining between them. The CDR3 sequence: CSVESKAYSGNTIYF. CDR3 nucleotides: TGCAGCGTTGAGAGCAAAGCATACTCTGGAAACACCATATATTTT.

The rearrangement uses TRBV29-1 and TRBJ1-2; TRBD1 might be the D (5 bases). CDR3 length: 12 amino acids. Per the germline V gene, CDR1 is SQVTM and CDR2 is ANQGSEA. V was shortened by 3 bases and J by 3 bases, with 8 bases between the two germline ends. The CDR3 nucleotides are TGCAGCGTTGAGGGGGAGCACTATGGCTACACCTTC. Translating gives CSVEGEHYGYTF. Filled out from reference TRBV29-1 and TRBJ1-2, the complete variable domain reads SAVISQKPSRDICQRGTSLTIQCQVDSQVTMMFWYRQQPGQSLTLIATANQGSEATYESGFVIDKFPISRPNLTFSTLTVSNMSPEDSSIYLCSVEGEHYGYTFGSGTRLTVV.

The chain carries TRBV29-1 and TRBJ1-1; D remains unclear. Trimming stripped 5 bases from V and 0 bases from J, with 13 bases between. The CDR3 length is 14 residues. Germline-derived CDR1 and CDR2 are SQVTM and ANQGSEA. CDR3 nucleotide sequence: TGCAGCGTTCGCCGTGGGCAGTTGAACACTGAAGCTTTCTTT. Protein product: CSVRRGQLNTEAFF.